A selection of T cell receptor beta chains follows, all from one sample in a study of cytomegalovirus exposure and HLA in healthy donors. This table comes from immunoSEQ multiplex PCR, and its TCRdb copy is limited to in-frame clones, with some not included. The data show about 130,000 clones, approximately 80% seen once. Sequencing was done on a sample of PBMCs. These receptors originate from a girl aged 2 to 9 in good health and CMV-seronegative. The CDR3 runs from the conserved cysteine through the conserved F or W.

J gene	V gene	CDR3 protein
TRBJ2-1	TRBV5-1	CASRTIDGGSEQFF
TRBJ2-2	TRBV5-4	CASSPGGSGGANTGELFF
TRBJ1-1	TRBV29-1	CSVARNTEAFF
TRBJ2-3	TRBV5-1	CASSYYLAGIADTQYF
TRBJ1-2	TRBV5-1	CASSLAGQGATYGYTF
TRBJ1-1	TRBV19	CASSMSGHTEAFF
TRBJ2-2	TRBV6-6	CASSPANTGELFF
TRBJ2-3	TRBV14	CASSAGAGILLSTDTQYF
TRBJ1-2	TRBV10-3	CAISVGSTGVGGYTF
TRBJ2-1	TRBV7-6	CASSSTSFGNEQFF
TRBJ2-7	TRBV5-6	CASSLGTDYEQYF
TRBJ2-5	TRBV7-9	CASSSVPTGLQETQYF
TRBJ2-7	TRBV5-1	CASSLFAGGSDYEQYF
TRBJ2-1	TRBV10-3	CAISSIAEGSDNEQFF
TRBJ1-1	TRBV30	CAWSKGWYTEAFF
TRBJ2-3	TRBV28	CASSLPGTGTTDTQYF
TRBJ2-7	TRBV2	CASTLGAATEQYF
TRBJ1-1	TRBV4-1	CASSQSFSPTEAFF
TRBJ2-7	TRBV21-1	CASSKAPRDSSYEQYF
TRBJ2-3	TRBV4-3	CASSQVGRYDTQYF
TRBJ2-7	TRBV5-1	CASSLLQGDEQYF
TRBJ1-6	TRBV9	CASSVGSSYNSPLHF
TRBJ2-2	TRBV4-2	CASSQGQGAGELFF
TRBJ2-3	TRBV28	CASSFIRAGGPGGTDTQYF
TRBJ2-2	TRBV19	CASTYRGWYNTGELFF
TRBJ2-7	TRBV5-6	CASSREDEQYF
TRBJ1-2	TRBV28	CASSLSGRDSDYGYTF
TRBJ1-2	TRBV2	CASSGVGSGYGYTF
TRBJ1-2	TRBV7-2	CASSLEVGGGYTF
TRBJ1-4	TRBV29-1	CSVAVPRADTNNEKLFF
TRBJ2-7	TRBV7-2	CASLGQYYEQYF
TRBJ2-3	TRBV10-3	CAILGGSGGPDTQYF
TRBJ2-5	TRBV30	CAWNWRASETQYF
TRBJ1-1	TRBV5-1	CASSYTTGGLTEAFF
TRBJ2-7	TRBV4-3	CASSRDRGYEQYF